The 32 T cell receptor beta chains below all came from one sample that was sequenced in a study of blood T cell repertoires in COVID-19. Sequencing used immunoSEQ multiplex PCR; TCRdb keeps in-frame clones, though not all of them. The top ten clones hold 0.85% to 0.95% of a sample with a few hundred thousand clones, roughly 89% of them seen once. The material sequenced was peripheral blood. The origin of the receptors is a woman aged 40-49 years who had recovered from COVID-19.

This chain joins TRBV11-3 and TRBJ2-7; D perhaps matches TRBD2 (6 bases). The CDR3 loop spans 16 amino acids. Trimming took off 0 bases at V and 6 bases at J, with 18 bases between the two ends. The germline V gene encodes CDR1 SGHNT and CDR2 YENEEA. CDR3 protein: CASSLDWIRGTGEQYF. CDR3 coding DNA: TGTGCCAGCAGCTTAGATTGGATTCGGGGGACGGGCGAGCAGTACTTC.

This clone was recorded once. The chain joins TRBV27 to TRBJ2-7; TRBD2 agrees at 14 bases. The CDR3 is 16 residues long. V shed 5 bases, J shed 0 bases, and the junction held 3 bases outside the gene matches. The V gene's germline CDR1 is MNHEY and CDR2 SMNVEV (reference sequence). CDR3 loop: CASSQGTSGSSYEQYF. The CDR3 region has the DNA TGTGCCAGCAGTCAGGGGACTAGCGGGAGCTCCTACGAGCAGTACTTC.

This rearrangement joins TRBV18 to TRBJ2-2; a weak D match, TRBD1 (7 bases). Germline CDR1 and CDR2: KGHSH and LQKENI. The germline V and J ends were trimmed by 3 bases and 1 base, with 15 bases remaining between them. The CDR3 is 17 residues long. The CDR3 loop is CASSPRAQGGNTGELFF. CDR3 sequence (DNA): TGTGCCAGCTCACCCCGCGCGCAGGGGGGGAACACCGGGGAGCTGTTTTTT.

This chain's CDR3 is CASSLRTSGYNEQFF. CDR3 DNA sequence: TGTGCCAGTAGTTTGAGGACTAGCGGGTACAATGAGCAGTTCTTC. The chain links TRBV19 to TRBJ2-1, with 11 bases that match TRBD2. Germline V gene lookup returns CDR1 LNHDA and CDR2 SQIVND (reference sequence). The CDR3 has 15 amino acids. The J segment lost 4 bases and the V segment lost 5 bases, leaving 4 bases of the junction unmatched.

The chain recombines TRBV13 with TRBJ2-2; TRBD1 matches at 9 bases. Trimming took 5 bases from V and 3 from J; bases not matched to a gene: 4. The germline V gene has CDR1 PRHDT and CDR2 FYEKMQ (reference sequence). The CDR3 totals 15 residues. CDR3 in amino acids: CASSPRDRDTGELFF. CDR3 bases: TGTGCCAGCAGCCCGCGGGACAGGGACACCGGGGAGCTGTTTTTT.

V gene TRBV18 combines with J gene TRBJ1-1, with D unclear. Between the trimmed V and J ends, which lost 3 bases and 1 base, there was a span of 9 bases. This CDR3 has 14 amino acids. Germline V CDR1 and CDR2: KGHSH, LQKENI. The CDR3 DNA sequence: TGTGCCAGCTCACCGCGGGGTCAGAACACTGAAGCTTTCTTT. This gives the protein CASSPRGQNTEAFF.

The genes are TRBV12-3 or TRBV12-4 and TRBJ1-1; D unclear. V lost 6 bases, J lost 5 bases, and 10 bases lay in between. The CDR3 has 12 amino acids. The CDR3 DNA is TGTGCCAGCAGCCCTAGACCGACTGAAGCTTTCTTT. Its protein is CASSPRPTEAFF.

The V gene is TRBV7-9, the J gene TRBJ1-6, with a possible D match to TRBD1 (6 bases). The CDR3 is 13 residues long. Between the trimmed V and J ends, which lost 4 bases and 10 bases, there was a span of 11 bases. Germline CDR1 is SEHNR and CDR2 is FQNEAQ (reference sequence). The CDR3 nucleotides are TGTGCCAGCAGCTCAACAGGGTACTCACCCCTCCACTTT. It is translated as CASSSTGYSPLHF. The full variable domain, completed using reference TRBV7-9 and TRBJ1-6, is DTGVSQNPRHKITKRGQNVTFRCDPISEHNRLYWYRQTLGQGPEFLTYFQNEAQLEKSRLLSDRFSAERPKGSFSTLEIQRTEQGDSAMYLCASSSTGYSPLHFGNGTRLTVT.

The chain joins TRBV28 to TRBJ2-4; TRBD1 matches 10 bases. Trimming removed 7 bases from V and 6 bases from J; junction bases left unmatched: 9. CDR1 MDHEN and CDR2 SYDVKM come from the germline V gene. The CDR3 extends over 15 amino acids. The CDR3 is CASMPGQGSLNIQYF. The DNA of the CDR3 is TGTGCCAGCATGCCGGGACAGGGGAGTTTAAACATTCAGTACTTC.

This sequence joins TRBV5-1 and TRBJ1-1; 7 positions agree with TRBD1. There are 16 residues in the CDR3. Germline lookup yields CDR1 SGHRS and CDR2 YFSETQ. The V gene end was trimmed by 4 bases and the J gene end by 0 bases; junction bases not matched to a gene: 9. For the CDR3, the DNA is TGCGCCAGCAGCCCAGGGGGGCCCAATTTGAACACTGAAGCTTTCTTT. Amino acid sequence: CASSPGGPNLNTEAFF.

Of note for this clone: Distinct nucleotide sequences in the sample also encode this CDR3. The V gene is TRBV3-1 (or the pseudogene TRBV3-2), the J gene TRBJ2-7; D remains unclear. Germline-derived CDR1 and CDR2 are LGHDT and YNNKEL (reference sequence). V lost 3 bases to trimming and J lost 7 bases, with 7 bases between them. This CDR3 spans 11 amino acids. CDR3 region: CASSQREEQYF. DNA of the CDR3: TGTGCCAGCAGCCAGAGAGAGGAGCAGTACTTC.

The chain couples TRBV7-3 to TRBJ2-1; TRBD2 agrees at 7 bases. Germline V gene sequence: CDR1 SGHTA, CDR2 FQGTGA. Unmatched junction bases numbered 12, after V lost 5 bases and J lost 2 bases. The CDR3 spans 17 residues. CDR3 protein: CASSLIPSGVAYNEQFF. For the CDR3, the DNA is TGTGCCAGCAGCCTAATCCCCAGCGGGGTGGCCTACAATGAGCAGTTCTTC.

V is TRBV7-9 and J is TRBJ2-7; TRBD2 matches 11 bases. CDR1 SEHNR and CDR2 FQNEAQ come from the germline V gene (reference sequence). V lost 5 bases and J lost 6; bases outside the gene matches: 6. This CDR3 spans 14 amino acids. The DNA for the CDR3 is TGTGCCAGCAGCCCCCCGGGACTAGCGGTCGAGCAGTACTTC. It specifies CASSPPGLAVEQYF.

The chain recombines TRBV28 with TRBJ1-5; the D gene is possibly TRBD1 (6 bases). Germline CDR1 is MDHEN and CDR2 is SYDVKM. The CDR3 totals 16 residues. Trimming took 2 bases from V and 2 from J, leaving 13 bases between them. The CDR3 sequence is CASSLTRKGGNQPQHF. CDR3 in DNA: TGTGCCAGCAGTTTAACCCGTAAGGGGGGCAATCAGCCCCAGCATTTT.

This clone has only a few counts. The V call is TRBV28, the J call TRBJ1-6; tentatively, D is TRBD1 (5 bases). The germline gives CDR1 MDHEN, CDR2 SYDVKM. The CDR3 covers 14 residues. The chain's CDR3 is CATCRGRAGSPLHF. The CDR3 bases are TGTGCTACATGTAGGGGTCGGGCCGGTTCACCCCTCCACTTT.

The chain couples TRBV19 to TRBJ2-1, with 7 positions matching TRBD2. V shed 6 bases and J 4 bases; nucleotides not matched to a gene: 15. The CDR3 has 17 amino acids. Looked up from germline, CDR1 is LNHDA and CDR2 is SQIVND (reference sequence). CDR3 nucleotide sequence: TGTGCCAGTAGCCGGGAAGGTGCCGGGGGGATATACAATGAGCAGTTCTTC. Translated, it gives CASSREGAGGIYNEQFF.

The CDR3 DNA sequence: TGTGCCTCACAAGGGGTGTACACAGATACGCAGTATTTT. This codes for CASQGVYTDTQYF. The chain uses TRBV19 and TRBJ2-3; D might be TRBD1 (5 bases). The ends were cut back, 11 bases at V and 2 bases at J, with 14 bases in the middle. Germline CDR1 reads LNHDA; CDR2 reads SQIVND (reference sequence). This CDR3 region has 13 residues.

The chain has TRBV5-1 and TRBJ2-1, with 11 bases matching TRBD2. The CDR3 loop spans 15 amino acids. Trimming removed 4 bases from V and 3 bases from J; junction bases left unmatched: 3. The germline V gene encodes CDR1 SGHRS and CDR2 YFSETQ. The CDR3 DNA reads TGCGCCAGCAGCGAACTAGCGGGAGACTACAATGAGCAGTTCTTC. Translating it yields CASSELAGDYNEQFF.

This chain links TRBV4-1 with TRBJ1-2, with D uncertain. CDR3 length equals 16 residues. Trimming stripped 0 bases from V and 5 bases from J, with 16 bases between. Germline V CDR1 and CDR2: MGHRA, YSYEKL. CDR3 in DNA: TGCGCCAGCAGCCAAGAGGCAGAGGTCTCACCATATGGCTACACCTTC. This sequence encodes CASSQEAEVSPYGYTF.

This sequence joins TRBV2 and TRBJ2-1; D is unclear. This CDR3 contains 12 residues. Trimming shortened V by 5 bases and J by 6 bases, and 8 bases separated the two germline ends. CDR1 and CDR2 (germline): SNHLY, FYNNEI. CDR3 coding DNA: TGTGCCAGCAGTAACCTAGGCAATGAGCAGTTCTTC. As protein: CASSNLGNEQFF.

The genes are TRBV7-9 and TRBJ2-5; a weak D match, TRBD1 (5 bases). Trimming took off 1 base at V and 5 bases at J, with 17 bases between the two ends. This CDR3 contains 16 residues. The V gene's germline CDR1 is SEHNR and CDR2 FQNEAQ (reference sequence). The CDR3 reads CASSLEVRALGETQYF. Written as DNA, the CDR3 is TGTGCCAGCAGCTTAGAGGTCAGGGCCCTCGGGGAGACCCAGTACTTC.

CDR3 DNA sequence: TGTGCCAGCACCTCGACGGGACAGGGGACACCCTACGAGCAGTACTTC. Encoded protein: CASTSTGQGTPYEQYF. V usage is TRBV28 and J usage is TRBJ2-7; TRBD1 matches at 10 bases. The germline CDR1 and CDR2 sequences are MDHEN and SYDVKM. CDR3 length: 16 residues. V trimming: 7 bases; J trimming: 2 bases; junction bases outside the gene matches: 11.

This clone is a singleton in its sample. The chain links TRBV10-1 to TRBJ2-2; D not resolved. The germline gives CDR1 WNHNN, CDR2 SYGVQD (reference sequence). Trimming cost V 4 bases and J 4 bases, with 7 bases left between them. This CDR3 spans 13 amino acids. The CDR3 loop is CASSVRSTGELFF. For the CDR3, the DNA is TGCGCCAGCAGTGTCAGGTCCACCGGGGAGCTGTTTTTT.

This chain joins TRBV5-1 and TRBJ2-1; 10 nucleotides align to TRBD2. CDR3 length: 16 residues. The germline gives CDR1 SGHRS, CDR2 YFSETQ. After removal of 0 bases from V and 7 bases from J, the junction contained 7 bases not matched to a gene. The CDR3: CASSLAASGSGNEQFF. The CDR3 region has the DNA TGCGCCAGCAGCTTGGCGGCTAGCGGGAGTGGGAATGAGCAGTTCTTC.

This rearrangement joins TRBV6-4 to TRBJ2-3; tentative D call: TRBD1 (6 bases). The germline V gene encodes CDR1 MRHNA and CDR2 SNTAGT. The ends were cut back, 5 bases at V and 4 bases at J, with 13 bases in the middle. The CDR3 extends over 14 amino acids. The CDR3 sequence: CASSPGKGADTQYF. The CDR3 DNA follows: TGTGCCAGCAGTCCGGGAAAGGGGGCAGATACGCAGTATTTT.

CDR3: CASSLVPAGGQETQYF. The DNA for the CDR3 is TGCGCCAGCAGCTTGGTTCCAGCGGGAGGACAAGAGACCCAGTACTTC. The chain combines TRBV5-1 with TRBJ2-5; 9 nucleotides agree with TRBD2. J lost 2 bases, V lost 0 bases, and 5 bases had no gene match. The CDR3 has 16 residues. The V gene's germline CDR1 is SGHRS and CDR2 YFSETQ.

The V gene is TRBV30, the J gene TRBJ2-2; 8 bases are shared with TRBD1. V shed 3 bases, J shed 4 bases, and the junction held 4 bases outside the gene matches. Germline CDR1 is GTSNPN and CDR2 is SVGIG (reference sequence). CDR3 size: 14 residues. The CDR3 is CAWRTGAGTGELFF. CDR3 nucleotides: TGTGCCTGGAGGACAGGGGCGGGCACCGGGGAGCTGTTTTTT. Full variable domain (outside the CDR3, taken from reference TRBV30 and TRBJ2-2): SQTIHQWPATLVQPVGSPLSLECTVEGTSNPNLYWYRQAAGRGLQLLFYSVGIGQISSEVPQNLSASRPQDRQFILSSKKLLLSDSGFYLCAWRTGAGTGELFFGEGSRLTVL.

The CDR3 here is CASSFSGSSTDTQYF. CDR3 DNA: TGTGCCAGCAGCTTTAGCGGGAGTAGCACAGATACGCAGTATTTT. The gene calls are TRBV7-2 and TRBJ2-3; TRBD2 matches at 9 bases. V shed 3 bases, J shed 0 bases, and the junction held 1 base outside the gene matches. The CDR3 sequence is 15 residues long. Germline V gene sequence: CDR1 SGHTA, CDR2 FQGNSA.

This clone was observed a handful of times. The V call is TRBV6-5, the J call TRBJ1-5, with 7 bases that match TRBD1. V shed 8 bases, J shed 4 bases, and the junction held 11 bases outside the gene matches. This CDR3 region has 15 residues. Per germline, CDR1 MNHEY and CDR2 SVGAGI. The DNA of the CDR3 is TGTGCCAGCTCCCCACGGGACAGTCTTAATCAGCCCCAGCATTTT. This codes for CASSPRDSLNQPQHF.

The chain has TRBV2 and TRBJ2-5; D may be TRBD2 (7 bases). Germline-derived CDR1 and CDR2 are SNHLY and FYNNEI. This CDR3 is built from 15 residues. V was clipped by 8 bases and J by 5 bases, with 21 bases between them. CDR3 protein: CASDVPGRGEETQYF. The CDR3 nucleotides are TGTGCCAGCGACGTCCCTGGGAGGGGGGAGGAGACCCAGTACTTC.

The rearrangement uses TRBV3-1 (or the pseudogene TRBV3-2) and TRBJ1-3; D is unresolved. Trimming stripped 1 base from V and 0 bases from J, with 7 bases between. The CDR3 has 15 amino acids. Germline assignment: CDR1 LGHDT and CDR2 YNNKEL (reference sequence). The CDR3 nucleotides read TGTGCCAGCAGCCAAGGGCTCCTCTCTGGAAACACCATATATTTT. Its translation: CASSQGLLSGNTIYF.

The chain recombines TRBV30 with TRBJ1-1, with a weak D call TRBD1 (6 bases). Germline V gene sequence: CDR1 GTSNPN, CDR2 SVGIG (reference sequence). The V end was cut by 4 bases, the J end by 5 bases, with 14 bases between. The CDR3 runs to 13 residues. The CDR3 spells CAWTSQRGTEAFF. CDR3 DNA: TGTGCCTGGACCTCACAGAGGGGGACTGAAGCTTTCTTT.